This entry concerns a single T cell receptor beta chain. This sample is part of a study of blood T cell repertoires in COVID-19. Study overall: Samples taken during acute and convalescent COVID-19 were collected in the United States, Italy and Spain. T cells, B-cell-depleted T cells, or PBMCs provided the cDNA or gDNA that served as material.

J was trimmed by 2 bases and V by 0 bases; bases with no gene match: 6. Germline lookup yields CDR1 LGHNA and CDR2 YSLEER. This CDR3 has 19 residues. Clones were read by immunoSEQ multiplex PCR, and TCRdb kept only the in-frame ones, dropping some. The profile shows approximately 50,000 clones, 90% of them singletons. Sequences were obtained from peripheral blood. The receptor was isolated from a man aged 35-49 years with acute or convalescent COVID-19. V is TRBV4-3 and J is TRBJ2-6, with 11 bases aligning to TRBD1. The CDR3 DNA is TGCGCCAGCAGCCAAGATCTCGGACAGGGGGCAACTGGGGCCAACGTCCTGACTTTC. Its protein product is CASSQDLGQGATGANVLTF.